The rows below give T cell receptor beta chains drawn from one sample of a study of Graves' ophthalmopathy and Graves' hyperthyroidism. MiXCR, applied by TCRdb to the multiplex PCR reads, yields one record per CDR3 protein. Here the sample spans some 240,000 distinct CDR3 sequences, less than 55% being singletons. Sequenced material: peripheral blood. All receptors derive from an adult man with Graves' ophthalmopathy. The conserved cysteine and the conserved F or W are not part of the CDR3 here. The order of the fields is clone size, D gene, V gene, CDR3 protein. A D gene is named only where the DNA matches it firmly. Not all rows give a size; the values are once, few, many and, for expanded clones, a class.

abundance: -
d_gene: -
v_gene: TRBV5-1
CDR3aa: ASSAGLQSSGNTIY

abundance: -
d_gene: TRBD1
v_gene: TRBV9
CDR3aa: ASSVAQARGLQETQY

abundance: -
d_gene: -
v_gene: TRBV9
CDR3aa: ASSVQDVAPTGELF

abundance: many
d_gene: -
v_gene: TRBV7-2
CDR3aa: ASSLAGREQY

abundance: -
d_gene: -
v_gene: TRBV7-3
CDR3aa: ASSRGRGSSSYEQY

abundance: many
d_gene: -
v_gene: TRBV29-1
CDR3aa: SVGAGREQY

abundance: -
d_gene: -
v_gene: TRBV5-1
CDR3aa: ASSLDVRTQAGYT

abundance: few
d_gene: -
v_gene: TRBV5-5
CDR3aa: ASRAWGTEMYEQY

abundance: once
d_gene: -
v_gene: TRBV7-6
CDR3aa: ASSSSRNGELF

abundance: -
d_gene: -
v_gene: TRBV7-9
CDR3aa: ASSFGGLNQPQH

abundance: few
d_gene: TRBD2
v_gene: TRBV5-1
CDR3aa: ASSPQLAGASYEQY

abundance: -
d_gene: -
v_gene: TRBV14
CDR3aa: ASSQVGVGEKLF

abundance: many
d_gene: -
v_gene: TRBV10-3
CDR3aa: AISDGEGNQPQH

abundance: -
d_gene: -
v_gene: TRBV20-1
CDR3aa: SASSSRGAPEAF

abundance: -
d_gene: -
v_gene: TRBV7-2
CDR3aa: ASSLQPQWSYNSPLH

abundance: few
d_gene: -
v_gene: TRBV29-1
CDR3aa: SVEAQGSYEQY

abundance: many
d_gene: -
v_gene: TRBV20-1
CDR3aa: SARPPGQRNTEAF

abundance: -
d_gene: -
v_gene: TRBV11-3
CDR3aa: ASSQDTRAEETQY

abundance: few
d_gene: -
v_gene: TRBV20-1
CDR3aa: SATGQSGNQPQH

abundance: few
d_gene: TRBD1
v_gene: TRBV5-1
CDR3aa: ASRAGTGLRAF

abundance: -
d_gene: -
v_gene: TRBV7-9
CDR3aa: ASSSKTGIAPLH

abundance: -
d_gene: -
v_gene: TRBV25-1
CDR3aa: ASSDRGVQY

abundance: -
d_gene: -
v_gene: TRBV7-9
CDR3aa: ASSRAPRDTEAF

abundance: -
d_gene: TRBD1
v_gene: TRBV20-1
CDR3aa: SAPGQGVGQPQH

abundance: -
d_gene: -
v_gene: TRBV7-8
CDR3aa: ASRERR

abundance: -
d_gene: -
v_gene: TRBV11-3
CDR3aa: ASSPERAIYGYT

abundance: -
d_gene: TRBD1
v_gene: TRBV20-1
CDR3aa: SALDRESTEAF

abundance: -
d_gene: -
v_gene: TRBV29-1
CDR3aa: SVDDGDYGYT

abundance: -
d_gene: -
v_gene: TRBV20-1
CDR3aa: SALNRTDYGYT

abundance: once
d_gene: TRBD1
v_gene: TRBV2
CDR3aa: ASRDGTGDEQPQH

abundance: many
d_gene: -
v_gene: TRBV29-1
CDR3aa: SVDLETNTEAF

abundance: -
d_gene: -
v_gene: TRBV29-1
CDR3aa: SVEGQGGVTGELF

abundance: -
d_gene: TRBD1
v_gene: TRBV10-2
CDR3aa: ASSGRGTSNTGELF

abundance: -
d_gene: -
v_gene: TRBV5-4
CDR3aa: ASSLQGNAQY

abundance: -
d_gene: -
v_gene: TRBV5-1
CDR3aa: ASTNSTGQIGYT

abundance: few
d_gene: -
v_gene: TRBV7-3
CDR3aa: ASRPDSLNTEAF

abundance: once
d_gene: -
v_gene: TRBV20-1
CDR3aa: SARDPGLGETQY

abundance: few
d_gene: TRBD1
v_gene: TRBV7-2
CDR3aa: ASSLDSGQGAGYGYT

abundance: -
d_gene: -
v_gene: TRBV7-2
CDR3aa: ASSLGRYSPLH

abundance: -
d_gene: -
v_gene: TRBV7-2
CDR3aa: ASSLGQGGRETQY

abundance: -
d_gene: -
v_gene: TRBV3-1
CDR3aa: ASCQGASSQPQH

abundance: many
d_gene: -
v_gene: TRBV15
CDR3aa: ATSRGGAAQETQY

abundance: few
d_gene: -
v_gene: TRBV9
CDR3aa: ASTRSYEQY

abundance: -
d_gene: -
v_gene: TRBV24-1
CDR3aa: ATSDIQQQETQY

abundance: -
d_gene: TRBD2
v_gene: TRBV7-6
CDR3aa: ASRGLAGDTGELF

abundance: -
d_gene: TRBD1
v_gene: TRBV2
CDR3aa: ASSGQGGGKRSNQPQH

abundance: -
d_gene: -
v_gene: TRBV15
CDR3aa: ATSEHRLGRFGEQF

abundance: -
d_gene: TRBD1
v_gene: TRBV12-3/TRBV12-4
CDR3aa: ASSSLTGGVDYSPLH

abundance: -
d_gene: TRBD1
v_gene: TRBV9
CDR3aa: ASSPLTGFNSPLH

abundance: once
d_gene: -
v_gene: TRBV12-3/TRBV12-4
CDR3aa: ASSLARARGNTIY

abundance: -
d_gene: -
v_gene: TRBV7-9
CDR3aa: ASSSRQKETQY

abundance: -
d_gene: TRBD1
v_gene: TRBV7-2
CDR3aa: ASSPDRGRREQF

abundance: -
d_gene: -
v_gene: TRBV12-5
CDR3aa: ASGLATEVYEQY